Detailed here is one T cell receptor (beta chain). The antigen is unknown. After removal of 4 bases from V and 5 bases from J, the junction contained 10 bases not matched to a gene. Germline loops: CDR1 SGHRS, CDR2 YFSETQ. The CDR3 runs 15 residues. This specimen belongs to a study of cytomegalovirus exposure and HLA in healthy donors. Study-wide findings and caveats: Researchers reported from a later analysis that most CMV-associated TCR beta chains appeared HLA-restricted. Highest at DRB1 and lowest at HLA-C, TCR association rates differed among HLA loci in a later analysis. Some public TCRs appeared in many individuals, while most sequences were rare.

Amplification used 60 Vbeta primers and 13 Jbeta primers. Libraries were prepared by immunoSEQ multiplex PCR; TCRdb keeps only in-frame clonotypes and omits some of them. The sample has about 150,000 clones, around 80% seen once; the top ten hold around 5.6%. Input material: PBMCs. The TCR originated in a woman aged 40 to 55 in good health and CMV-seropositive. The chain recombines TRBV5-1 with TRBJ2-3; 7 bases map to TRBD2. This CDR3 is CASSVGAGLGDTQYF. The CDR3, as DNA: TGCGCCAGCAGCGTGGGAGCGGGGTTGGGAGATACGCAGTATTTT.